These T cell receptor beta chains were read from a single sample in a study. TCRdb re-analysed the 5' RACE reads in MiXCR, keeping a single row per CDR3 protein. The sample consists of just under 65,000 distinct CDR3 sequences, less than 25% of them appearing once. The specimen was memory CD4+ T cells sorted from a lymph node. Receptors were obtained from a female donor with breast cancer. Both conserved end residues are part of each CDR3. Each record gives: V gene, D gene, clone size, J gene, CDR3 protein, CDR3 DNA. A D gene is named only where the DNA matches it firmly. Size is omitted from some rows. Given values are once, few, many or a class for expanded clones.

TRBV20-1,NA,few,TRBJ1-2,CSAGAPDTNYGYTF,TGCAGTGCAGGGGCCCCGGACACTAACTATGGCTACACCTTC
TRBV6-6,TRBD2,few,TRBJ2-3,CASPKERRGGTADTQYF,TGTGCCAGTCCCAAGGAACGGCGGGGGGGCACAGCGGATACGCAGTATTTT
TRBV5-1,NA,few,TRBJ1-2,CASGEQSYGYTF,TGCGCCAGCGGGGAGCAGTCCTATGGCTACACCTTC
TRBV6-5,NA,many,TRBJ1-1,CASSPTSHTEAFF,TGTGCCAGCAGTCCGACAAGCCACACTGAAGCTTTCTTT
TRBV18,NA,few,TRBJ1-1,CASSPGRLNTEAFF,TGTGCCAGCTCACCCGGTAGGCTGAACACTGAAGCTTTCTTT
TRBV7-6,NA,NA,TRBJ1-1,CASSPDWNTEAFF,TGTGCCAGCAGCCCGGACTGGAACACTGAAGCTTTCTTT
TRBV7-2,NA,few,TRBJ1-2,CASSYYRDNYGYTF,TGTGCCAGCAGCTACTACAGGGATAACTATGGCTACACCTTC
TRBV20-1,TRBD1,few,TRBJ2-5,CSAYDRGGQETQYF,TGCAGTGCTTACGACAGGGGAGGACAAGAGACCCAGTACTTC
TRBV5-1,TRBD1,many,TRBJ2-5,CASSLGGQVQETQYF,TGCGCCAGCAGCCTGGGGGGACAGGTCCAAGAGACCCAGTACTTC
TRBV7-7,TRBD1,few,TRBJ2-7,CASSLRQGYEQYF,TGTGCTAGCAGCTTACGACAGGGCTACGAGCAGTACTTC
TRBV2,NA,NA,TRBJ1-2,CASSEQGELGGYTF,TGTGCCAGCAGTGAACAGGGTGAGCTGGGAGGCTACACCTTC
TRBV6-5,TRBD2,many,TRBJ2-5,CASKSALAGGLGKETQYF,TGTGCCAGCAAATCGGCACTAGCGGGGGGGCTTGGTAAAGAGACCCAGTACTTC
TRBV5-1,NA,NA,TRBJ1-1,CASSSERTGDTEAFF,TGCGCCAGCAGCTCAGAAAGAACAGGTGACACTGAAGCTTTCTTT
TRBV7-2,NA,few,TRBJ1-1,CASSLEGPLMNTEAFF,TGTGCCAGCAGCTTAGAGGGACCCCTCATGAACACTGAAGCTTTCTTT
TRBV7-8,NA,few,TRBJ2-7,CASSATWGVVHEQYF,TGTGCCAGCAGCGCTACATGGGGCGTAGTCCACGAGCAGTACTTC
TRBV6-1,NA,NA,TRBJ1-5,CASSELQVSNQPQHF,TGTGCCAGCAGTGAGTTACAGGTTAGCAATCAGCCCCAGCATTTT
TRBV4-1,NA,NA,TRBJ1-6,CASSQVGLRQRKNSPLHF,TGCGCCAGCAGCCAAGTGGGTTTAAGACAGAGAAAGAATTCACCCCTCCACTTT
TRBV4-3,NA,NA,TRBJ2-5,CASSQDTRSEETQYF,TGCGCCAGCAGCCAAGATACACGGTCTGAAGAGACCCAGTACTTC
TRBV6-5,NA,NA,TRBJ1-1,CASGWRRSYSNTEAFF,TGTGCCAGCGGTTGGCGACGGAGCTATTCGAACACTGAAGCTTTCTTT
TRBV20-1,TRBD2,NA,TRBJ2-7,CSARDVLAGNEQYF,TGCAGTGCTAGAGATGTTCTAGCGGGAAACGAGCAGTACTTC
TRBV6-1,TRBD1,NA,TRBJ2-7,CASSDRGLDYEQYF,TGTGCCAGCAGTGACAGGGGGCTGGACTACGAGCAGTACTTC
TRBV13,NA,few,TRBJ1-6,CASSLGGGPHSSYNSPLHF,TGTGCCAGCAGCTTAGGTGGAGGCCCCCACAGCTCCTATAATTCACCCCTCCACTTT
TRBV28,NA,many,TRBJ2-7,CASGRSYEQYF,TGTGCCAGCGGGAGGTCCTACGAGCAGTACTTC
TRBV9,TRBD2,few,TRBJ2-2,CASSLGRLAGEPGELFF,TGTGCCAGCAGCCTGGGGAGGCTAGCGGGAGAGCCCGGGGAGCTGTTTTTT
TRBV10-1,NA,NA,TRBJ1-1,CASSPNRAGTEAFF,TGCGCCAGCAGTCCCAACAGGGCGGGGACTGAAGCTTTCTTT
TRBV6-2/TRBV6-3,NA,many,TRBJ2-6,CASIRDSGANVLTF,TGTGCCAGCATCCGCGACTCTGGGGCCAACGTCCTGACTTTC
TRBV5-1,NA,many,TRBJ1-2,CASSLRVEYGYTF,TGCGCCAGCAGCTTGCGGGTGGAGTACGGCTACACCTTC
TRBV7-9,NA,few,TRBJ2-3,CASSGEVAQYF,TGTGCCAGCAGCGGCGAGGTGGCGCAGTATTTT
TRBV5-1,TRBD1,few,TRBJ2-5,CASSAQGVAQETQYF,TGCGCCAGCAGCGCACAGGGGGTCGCACAAGAGACCCAGTACTTC
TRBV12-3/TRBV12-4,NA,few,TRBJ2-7,CASSFGAYEQYF,TGTGCCAGCAGTTTCGGGGCCTACGAGCAGTACTTC
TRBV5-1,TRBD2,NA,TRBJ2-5,CASSPGLAIETQYF,TGCGCCAGCAGCCCGGGACTAGCGATAGAGACCCAGTACTTC
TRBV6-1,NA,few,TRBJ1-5,CASSEFGPAEGQPQHF,TGTGCCAGCAGTGAATTCGGACCCGCCGAGGGGCAGCCCCAGCATTTT
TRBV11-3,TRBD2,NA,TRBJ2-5,CASSLGTSAQETQYF,TGTGCCAGCAGCTTAGGAACTAGCGCCCAAGAGACCCAGTACTTC
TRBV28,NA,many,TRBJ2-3,CASSSQTLTDTQYF,TGTGCCAGCAGTTCGCAAACCCTAACAGATACGCAGTATTTT
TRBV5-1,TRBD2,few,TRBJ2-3,CASSLGLAGGLDTQYF,TGCGCCAGCAGCCTGGGACTAGCGGGAGGGCTGGATACGCAGTATTTT
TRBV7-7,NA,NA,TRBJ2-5,CASSPTGETQYF,TGTGCTAGCAGCCCGACGGGGGAGACCCAGTACTTC
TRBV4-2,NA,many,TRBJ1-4,CASSLVDEKLFF,TGTGCCAGCAGCCTGGTCGATGAAAAACTGTTTTTT
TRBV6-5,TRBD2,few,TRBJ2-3,CASSYGQRGLVGGTQYF,TGTGCCAGCAGTTACGGACAACGGGGACTAGTTGGTGGTACGCAGTATTTT
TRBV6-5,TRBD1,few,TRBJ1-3,CASSASRQGPYFSGNTIYF,TGTGCCAGCAGTGCGAGTCGACAGGGGCCGTACTTCTCTGGAAACACCATATATTTT
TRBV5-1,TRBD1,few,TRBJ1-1,CASSTGQGYTEAFF,TGCGCCAGCAGCACTGGACAGGGATACACTGAAGCTTTCTTT
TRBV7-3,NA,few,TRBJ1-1,CASSPPDGKNTEAFF,TGTGCCAGCAGCCCGCCGGACGGGAAAAACACTGAAGCTTTCTTT
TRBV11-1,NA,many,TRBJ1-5,CASSSFPGQPQHF,TGTGCCAGCAGCTCTTTCCCGGGACAGCCCCAGCATTTT
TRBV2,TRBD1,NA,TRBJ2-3,CASRSNRGGTDTQYF,TGTGCCAGCAGAAGTAACAGGGGAGGCACAGATACGCAGTATTTT
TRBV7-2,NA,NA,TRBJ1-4,CASSLVGEKLFF,TGTGCCAGCAGCTTAGTAGGGGAAAAACTGTTTTTT
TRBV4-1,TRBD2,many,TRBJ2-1,CASSQTSGSFYEQFF,TGCGCCAGCAGCCAGACTAGCGGGAGTTTCTATGAGCAGTTCTTC
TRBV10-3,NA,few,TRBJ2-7,CATGERAYEQYF,TGTGCCACGGGGGAGAGGGCCTACGAGCAGTACTTC
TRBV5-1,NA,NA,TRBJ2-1,CASSIRDPSYNEQFF,TGCGCCAGCAGCATCCGGGACCCTTCCTACAATGAGCAGTTCTTC
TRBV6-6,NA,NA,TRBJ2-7,CASSSTRSYEQYF,TGTGCCAGCAGTTCAACTAGGTCTTACGAGCAGTACTTC
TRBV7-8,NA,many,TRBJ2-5,CASSLEISQETQYF,TGTGCCAGCAGCTTAGAGATCAGTCAGGAGACCCAGTACTTC
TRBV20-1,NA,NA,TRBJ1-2,CSARDPGVLDGYTF,TGCAGTGCTAGAGATCCCGGGGTTCTAGATGGCTACACCTTC
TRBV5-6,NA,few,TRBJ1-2,CASSLGGNYGYTF,TGTGCCAGCAGCTTAGGGGGAAACTATGGCTACACCTTC
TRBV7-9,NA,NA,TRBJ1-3,CASSLNPQGTIYF,TGTGCCAGCAGCTTAAATCCACAAGGGACCATATATTTT
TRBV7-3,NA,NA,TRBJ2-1,CASSLTYTVYPKEQFF,TGTGCCAGCAGCTTAACGTATACCGTGTATCCCAAGGAGCAGTTCTTC
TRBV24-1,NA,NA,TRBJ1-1,CATRDERDTEAGF,TGTGCCACCAGAGACGAGAGGGACACCGAAGCTGGCTTT
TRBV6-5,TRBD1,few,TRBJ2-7,CASRSPGQGASEQYF,TGTGCCAGCAGATCTCCGGGACAGGGGGCAAGTGAGCAGTACTTC
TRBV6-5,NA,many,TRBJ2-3,CASSNSNTQYF,TGTGCCAGCAGTAACTCAAATACGCAGTATTTT
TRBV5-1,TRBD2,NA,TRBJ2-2,CASSSRTSGSVNTGELFF,TGCGCCAGCAGCTCACGGACTAGCGGGAGTGTAAACACCGGGGAGCTGTTTTTT
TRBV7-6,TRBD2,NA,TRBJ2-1,CASSLETSGSSYNEQFF,TGTGCCAGCAGCTTAGAAACTAGCGGGAGCTCCTACAATGAGCAGTTCTTC
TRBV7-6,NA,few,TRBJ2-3,CASSFGVVLTDTQYF,TGTGCCAGCAGCTTCGGAGTTGTCCTCACAGATACGCAGTATTTT